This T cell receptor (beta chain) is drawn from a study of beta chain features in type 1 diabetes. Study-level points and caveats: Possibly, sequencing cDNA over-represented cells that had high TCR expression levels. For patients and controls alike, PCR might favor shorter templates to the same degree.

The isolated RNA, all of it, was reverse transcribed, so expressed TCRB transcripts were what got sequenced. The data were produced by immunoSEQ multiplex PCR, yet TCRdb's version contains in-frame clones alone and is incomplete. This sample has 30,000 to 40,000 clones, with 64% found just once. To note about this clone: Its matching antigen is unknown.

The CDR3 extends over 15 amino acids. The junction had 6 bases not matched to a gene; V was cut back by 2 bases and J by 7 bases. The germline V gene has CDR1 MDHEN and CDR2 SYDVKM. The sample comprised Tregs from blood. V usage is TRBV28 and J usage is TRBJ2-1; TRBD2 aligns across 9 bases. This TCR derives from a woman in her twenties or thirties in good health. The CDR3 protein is CASSLGGRVTNEQFF. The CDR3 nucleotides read TGTGCCAGCAGTTTAGGCGGGAGGGTCACGAATGAGCAGTTCTTC.